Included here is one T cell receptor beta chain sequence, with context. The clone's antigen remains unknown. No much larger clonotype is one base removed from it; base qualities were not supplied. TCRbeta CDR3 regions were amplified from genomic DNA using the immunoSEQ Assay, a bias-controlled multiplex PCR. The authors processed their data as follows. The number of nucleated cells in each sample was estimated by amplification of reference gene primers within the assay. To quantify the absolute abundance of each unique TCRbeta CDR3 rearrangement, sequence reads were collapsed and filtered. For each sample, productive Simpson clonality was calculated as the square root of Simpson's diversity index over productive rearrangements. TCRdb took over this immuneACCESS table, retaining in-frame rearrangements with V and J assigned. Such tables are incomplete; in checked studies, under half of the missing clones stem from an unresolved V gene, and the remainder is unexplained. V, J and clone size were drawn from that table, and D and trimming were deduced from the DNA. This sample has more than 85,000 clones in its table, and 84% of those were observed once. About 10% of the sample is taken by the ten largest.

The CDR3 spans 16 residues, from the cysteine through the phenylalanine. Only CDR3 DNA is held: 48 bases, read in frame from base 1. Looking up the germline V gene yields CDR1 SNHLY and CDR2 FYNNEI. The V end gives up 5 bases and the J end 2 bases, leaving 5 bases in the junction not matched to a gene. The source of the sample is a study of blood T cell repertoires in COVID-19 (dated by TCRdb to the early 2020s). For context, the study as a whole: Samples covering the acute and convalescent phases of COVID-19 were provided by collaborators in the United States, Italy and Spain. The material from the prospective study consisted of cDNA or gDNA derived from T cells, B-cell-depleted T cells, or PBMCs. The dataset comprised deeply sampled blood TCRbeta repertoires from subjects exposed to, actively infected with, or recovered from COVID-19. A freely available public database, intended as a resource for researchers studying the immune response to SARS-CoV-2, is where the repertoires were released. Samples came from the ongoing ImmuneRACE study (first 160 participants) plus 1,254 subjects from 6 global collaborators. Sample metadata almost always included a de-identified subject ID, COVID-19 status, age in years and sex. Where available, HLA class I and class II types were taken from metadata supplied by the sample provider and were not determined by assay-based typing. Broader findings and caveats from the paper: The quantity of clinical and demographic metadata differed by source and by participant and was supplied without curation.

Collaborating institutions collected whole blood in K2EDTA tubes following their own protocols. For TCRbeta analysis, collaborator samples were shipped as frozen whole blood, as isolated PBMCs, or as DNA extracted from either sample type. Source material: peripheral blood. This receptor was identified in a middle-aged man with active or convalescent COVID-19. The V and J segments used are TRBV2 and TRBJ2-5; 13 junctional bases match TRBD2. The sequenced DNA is TGTGCCAGCAGTTCCGAGACTAGCGGGGGGCAAGAGACCCAGTACTTC. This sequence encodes CASSSETSGGQETQYF. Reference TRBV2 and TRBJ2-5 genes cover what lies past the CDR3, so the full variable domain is EPEVTQTPSHQVTQMGQEVILRCVPISNHLYFYWYRQILGQKVEFLVSFYNNEISEKSEIFDDQFSVERPDGSNFTLKIRSTKLEDSAMYFCASSSETSGGQETQYFGPGTRLLVL.